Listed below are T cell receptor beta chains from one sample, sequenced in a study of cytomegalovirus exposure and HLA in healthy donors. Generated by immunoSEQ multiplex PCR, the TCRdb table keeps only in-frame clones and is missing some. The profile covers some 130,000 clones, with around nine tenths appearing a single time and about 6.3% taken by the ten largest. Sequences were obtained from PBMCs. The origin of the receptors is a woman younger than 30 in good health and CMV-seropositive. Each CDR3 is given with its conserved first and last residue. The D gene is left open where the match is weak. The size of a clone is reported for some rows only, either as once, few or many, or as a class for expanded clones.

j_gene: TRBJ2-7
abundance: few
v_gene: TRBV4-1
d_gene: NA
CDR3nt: TGCGCCAGCAGCCAGGCCGGGATACCCTACGAGCAGTACTTC
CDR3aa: CASSQAGIPYEQYF

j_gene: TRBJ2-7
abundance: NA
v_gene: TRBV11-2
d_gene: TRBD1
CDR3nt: TGTGCCAGCAGCTTAGTGCAGGGGGCGGGCTACGAGCAGTACTTC
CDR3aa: CASSLVQGAGYEQYF

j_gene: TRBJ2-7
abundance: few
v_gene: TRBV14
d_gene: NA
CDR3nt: TGTGCCAGCAGCGAAGCATCCCAATCCAAGCAGTACTTC
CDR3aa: CASSEASQSKQYF

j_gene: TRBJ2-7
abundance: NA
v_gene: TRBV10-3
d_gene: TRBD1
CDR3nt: TGTGCCATCAGGGGGGACCGCCGGGACAGGGTCTACGAGCAGTACTTC
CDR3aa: CAIRGDRRDRVYEQYF

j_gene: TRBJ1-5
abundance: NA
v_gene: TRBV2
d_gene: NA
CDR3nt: TGTGCCAGCAGTGAAGCCGCAGCGCAACCCCAGCATTTT
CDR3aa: CASSEAAAQPQHF

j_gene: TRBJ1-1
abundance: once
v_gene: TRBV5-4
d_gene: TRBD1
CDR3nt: TGTGCCAGCAGCTTGTACAGGGGAAGGACTGAAGCTTTCTTT
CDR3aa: CASSLYRGRTEAFF

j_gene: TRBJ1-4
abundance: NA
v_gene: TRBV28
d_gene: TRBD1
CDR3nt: TGTGCCAGCAGGCAAACAGGGGGGAATGAAAAACTGTTTTTT
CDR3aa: CASRQTGGNEKLFF

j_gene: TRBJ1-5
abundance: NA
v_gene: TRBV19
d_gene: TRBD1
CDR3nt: TGTGCCAGTAGTATGGGGGACAGGGCTTATAATCAGCCCCAGCATTTT
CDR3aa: CASSMGDRAYNQPQHF

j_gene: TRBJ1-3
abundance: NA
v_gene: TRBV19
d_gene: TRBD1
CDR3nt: TGTGCCAGTAGTTCCCGACAGGGTAGAGGAGCGGAACGAAACACCATATATTTT
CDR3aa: CASSSRQGRGAERNTIYF

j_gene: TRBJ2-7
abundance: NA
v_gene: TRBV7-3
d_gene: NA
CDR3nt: TGTGCCAGCAGCTTAAACGGGATCTACGAGCAGTACTTC
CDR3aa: CASSLNGIYEQYF